This T cell receptor (beta chain) was retrieved from a study of blood T cell repertoires in COVID-19. Repertoires were generated with immunoSEQ multiplex PCR, while TCRdb's copy carries only in-frame clones and drops some. The table has 450,000 to 500,000 clones, roughly nine tenths seen once; the top ten hold 0.7%. CDR1 is MNHNS and CDR2 is SASEGT in the germline V gene. CDR3 length equals 14 residues. Trimming cost V 1 base and J 1 base, with 7 bases left between them. Sequencing input: PBMCs or T cells enriched from blood (not recorded which). The rearrangement joins TRBV6-1 to TRBJ1-1, with D possibly TRBD1 on 6 matching bases. The sequence was collected from a woman aged 18 to 35 who had recovered from COVID-19. CDR3 DNA sequence: TGTGCCAGCAGTGAAGACAGGGCGAACACTGAAGCTTTCTTT. Protein product: CASSEDRANTEAFF.